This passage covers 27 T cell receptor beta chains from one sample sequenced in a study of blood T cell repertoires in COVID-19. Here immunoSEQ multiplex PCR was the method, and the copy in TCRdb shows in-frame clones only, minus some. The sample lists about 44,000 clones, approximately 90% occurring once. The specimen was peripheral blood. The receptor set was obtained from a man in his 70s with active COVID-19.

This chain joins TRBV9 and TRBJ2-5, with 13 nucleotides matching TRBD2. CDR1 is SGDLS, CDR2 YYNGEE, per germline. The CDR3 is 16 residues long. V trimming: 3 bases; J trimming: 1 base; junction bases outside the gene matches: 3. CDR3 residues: CASSAGLAGAQETQYF. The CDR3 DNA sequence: TGTGCCAGCAGCGCTGGACTAGCGGGGGCCCAAGAGACCCAGTACTTC.

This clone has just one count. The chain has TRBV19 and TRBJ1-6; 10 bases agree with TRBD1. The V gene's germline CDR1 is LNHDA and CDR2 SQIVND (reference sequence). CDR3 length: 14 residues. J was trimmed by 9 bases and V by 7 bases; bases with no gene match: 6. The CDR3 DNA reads TGTGCCAGTACGCCAGGGACAGGGGTTTCACCCCTCCACTTT. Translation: CASTPGTGVSPLHF. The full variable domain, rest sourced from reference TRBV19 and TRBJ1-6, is DGGITQSPKYLFRKEGQNVTLSCEQNLNHDAMYWYRQDPGQGLRLIYYSQIVNDFQKGDIAEGYSVSREKKESFPLTVTSAQKNPTAFYLCASTPGTGVSPLHFGNGTRLTVT.

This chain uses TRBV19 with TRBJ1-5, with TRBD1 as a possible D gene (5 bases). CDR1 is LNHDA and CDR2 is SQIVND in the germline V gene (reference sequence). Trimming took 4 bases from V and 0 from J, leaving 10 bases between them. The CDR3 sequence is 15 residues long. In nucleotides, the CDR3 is TGTGCCAGTAGTAAATGGACAAATAGCAATCAGCCCCAGCATTTT. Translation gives CASSKWTNSNQPQHF.

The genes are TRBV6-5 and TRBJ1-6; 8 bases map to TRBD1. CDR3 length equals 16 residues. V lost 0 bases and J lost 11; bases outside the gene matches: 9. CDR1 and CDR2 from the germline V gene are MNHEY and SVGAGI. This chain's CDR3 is CASSYSTGQGYAPLHF. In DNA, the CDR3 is TGTGCCAGCAGTTACTCGACAGGACAGGGTTATGCACCCCTCCACTTT.

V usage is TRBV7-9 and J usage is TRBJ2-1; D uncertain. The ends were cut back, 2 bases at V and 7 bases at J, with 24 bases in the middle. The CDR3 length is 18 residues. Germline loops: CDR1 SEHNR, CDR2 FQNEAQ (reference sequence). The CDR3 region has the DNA TGTGCCAGCAGCTTAATCGCTCAGAGAACTAAATCTACAAATGAGCAGTTCTTC. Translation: CASSLIAQRTKSTNEQFF.

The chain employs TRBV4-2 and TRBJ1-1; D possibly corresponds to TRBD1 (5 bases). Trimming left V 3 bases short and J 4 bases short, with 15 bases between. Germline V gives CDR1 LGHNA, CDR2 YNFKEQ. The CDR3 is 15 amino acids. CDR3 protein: CASSQNRGELTEAFF. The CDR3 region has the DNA TGTGCCAGCAGCCAGAATAGGGGTGAACTCACTGAAGCTTTCTTT.

The CDR3 spells CASRITRLSQETQYF. In nucleotides, the CDR3 is TGTGCCAGCAGGATAACCCGACTGTCTCAAGAGACCCAGTACTTC. The chain recombines TRBV6-6 with TRBJ2-5; D unclear. Trimming removed 6 bases at V and 2 bases at J, with 16 bases between. CDR3 length: 15 residues. Germline loops: CDR1 MNHNY, CDR2 SVGAGI (reference sequence).

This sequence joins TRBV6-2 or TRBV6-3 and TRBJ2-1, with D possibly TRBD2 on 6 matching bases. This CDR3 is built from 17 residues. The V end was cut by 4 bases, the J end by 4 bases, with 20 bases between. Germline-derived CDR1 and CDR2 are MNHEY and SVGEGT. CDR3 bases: TGTGCCAGCAGTTTTGGAGTAGCGGACAAGCGATACAATGAGCAGTTCTTC. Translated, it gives CASSFGVADKRYNEQFF.

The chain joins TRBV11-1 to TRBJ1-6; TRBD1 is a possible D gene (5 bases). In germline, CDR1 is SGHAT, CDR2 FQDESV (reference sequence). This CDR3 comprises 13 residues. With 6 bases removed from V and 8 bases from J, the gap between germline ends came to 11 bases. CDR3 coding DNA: TGTGCCAGCAGTCTAGGGACTTATTCACCCCTCCACTTT. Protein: CASSLGTYSPLHF.

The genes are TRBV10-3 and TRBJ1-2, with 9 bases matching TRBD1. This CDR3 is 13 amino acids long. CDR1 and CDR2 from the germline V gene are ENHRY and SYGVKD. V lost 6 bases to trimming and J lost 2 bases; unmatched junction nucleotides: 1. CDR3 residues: CAIRQGANYGYTF. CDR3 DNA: TGTGCCATCAGACAGGGGGCGAACTATGGCTACACCTTC.

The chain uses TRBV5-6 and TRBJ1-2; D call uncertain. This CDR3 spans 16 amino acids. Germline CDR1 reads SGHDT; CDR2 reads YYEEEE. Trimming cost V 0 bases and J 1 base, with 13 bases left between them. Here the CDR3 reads CASSLDGWADNYGYTF. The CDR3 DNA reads TGTGCCAGCAGCTTGGATGGGTGGGCAGATAACTATGGCTACACCTTC.

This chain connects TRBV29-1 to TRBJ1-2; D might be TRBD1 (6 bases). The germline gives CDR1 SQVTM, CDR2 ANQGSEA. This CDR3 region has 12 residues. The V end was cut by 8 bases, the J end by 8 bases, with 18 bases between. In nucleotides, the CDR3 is TGCAGCACCAGGGGAGGGGCTGGAGGCTACACCTTC. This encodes CSTRGGAGGYTF.

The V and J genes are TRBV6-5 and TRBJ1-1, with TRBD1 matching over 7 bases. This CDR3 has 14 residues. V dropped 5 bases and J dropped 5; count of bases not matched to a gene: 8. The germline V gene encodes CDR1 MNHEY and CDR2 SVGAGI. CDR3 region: CASSPQGLGTEAFF. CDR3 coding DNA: TGTGCCAGCAGTCCACAGGGGTTGGGAACTGAAGCTTTCTTT.

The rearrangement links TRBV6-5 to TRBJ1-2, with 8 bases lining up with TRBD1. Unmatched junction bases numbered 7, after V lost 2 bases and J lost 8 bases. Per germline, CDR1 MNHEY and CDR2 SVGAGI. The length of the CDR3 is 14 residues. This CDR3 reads CASSYTGQGSGYTF. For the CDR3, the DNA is TGTGCCAGCAGTTACACCGGACAGGGTTCAGGCTACACCTTC.

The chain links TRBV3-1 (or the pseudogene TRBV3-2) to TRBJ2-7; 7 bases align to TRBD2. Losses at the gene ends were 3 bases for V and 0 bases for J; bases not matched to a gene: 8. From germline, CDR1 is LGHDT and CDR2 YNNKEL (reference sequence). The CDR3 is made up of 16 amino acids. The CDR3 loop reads CASSHSGAGLSYEQYF. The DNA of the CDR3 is TGTGCCAGCAGCCACTCTGGAGCGGGGCTCTCCTACGAGCAGTACTTC.

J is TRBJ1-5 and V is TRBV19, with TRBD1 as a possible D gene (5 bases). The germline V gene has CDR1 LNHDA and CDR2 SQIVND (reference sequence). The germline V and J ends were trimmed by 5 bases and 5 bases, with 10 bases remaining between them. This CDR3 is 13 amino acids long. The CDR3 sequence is CASSLRVDQPQHF. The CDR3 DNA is TGTGCCAGTAGTCTCAGGGTCGATCAGCCCCAGCATTTT.

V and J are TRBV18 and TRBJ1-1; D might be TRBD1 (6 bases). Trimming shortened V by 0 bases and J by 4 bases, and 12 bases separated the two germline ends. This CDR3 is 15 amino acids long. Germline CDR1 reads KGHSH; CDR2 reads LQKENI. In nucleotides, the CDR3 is TGTGCCAGCTCACCACCGCGAACAGGGAGCACTGAAGCTTTCTTT. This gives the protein CASSPPRTGSTEAFF.

The chain's CDR3 is CASSQDGQGMIGEKLFF. Written as DNA, the CDR3 is TGCGCCAGCAGCCAAGATGGACAGGGCATGATTGGTGAAAAACTGTTTTTT. This chain connects TRBV4-3 to TRBJ1-4, with TRBD1 identical over 8 bases. Germline loops: CDR1 LGHNA, CDR2 YSLEER. This CDR3 region has 17 residues. Losses at the gene ends were 0 bases for V and 7 bases for J; bases not matched to a gene: 10.

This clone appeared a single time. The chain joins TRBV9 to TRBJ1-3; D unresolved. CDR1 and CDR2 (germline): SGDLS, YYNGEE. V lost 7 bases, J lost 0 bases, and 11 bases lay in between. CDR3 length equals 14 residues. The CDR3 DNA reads TGTGCCAGCGCTAAACCTAGCTCTGGAAACACCATATATTTT. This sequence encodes CASAKPSSGNTIYF.

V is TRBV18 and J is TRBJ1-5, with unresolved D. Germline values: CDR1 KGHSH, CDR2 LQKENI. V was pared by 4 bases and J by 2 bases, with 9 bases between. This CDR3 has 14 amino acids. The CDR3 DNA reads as TGTGCCAGCTCACAGGGAGTTGGCAATCAGCCCCAGCATTTT. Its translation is CASSQGVGNQPQHF.

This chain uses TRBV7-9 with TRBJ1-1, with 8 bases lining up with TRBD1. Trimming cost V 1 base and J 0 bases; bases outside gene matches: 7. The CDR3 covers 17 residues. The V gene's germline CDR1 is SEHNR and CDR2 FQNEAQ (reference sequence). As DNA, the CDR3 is TGTGCCAGCAGCTTAGTTGGGACAGGCCGCATGAACACTGAAGCTTTCTTT. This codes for CASSLVGTGRMNTEAFF.

Here the CDR3 reads CASSGTGFVSGANVLTF. The DNA of the CDR3 is TGTGCCAGCAGCGGGACAGGGTTCGTTTCTGGGGCCAACGTCCTGACTTTC. The chain joins TRBV25-1 to TRBJ2-6, with 9 positions matching TRBD1. V lost 6 bases to trimming and J lost 1 base; unmatched junction nucleotides: 7. The germline V gene encodes CDR1 MGHDK and CDR2 SYGVNS. The CDR3 is made up of 17 amino acids.

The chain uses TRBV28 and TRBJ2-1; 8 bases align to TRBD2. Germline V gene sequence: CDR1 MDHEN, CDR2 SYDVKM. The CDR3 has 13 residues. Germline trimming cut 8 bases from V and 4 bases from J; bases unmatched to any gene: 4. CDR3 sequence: CASLAGSYNEQFF. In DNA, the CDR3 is TGTGCCAGCTTAGCGGGGTCATACAATGAGCAGTTCTTC.

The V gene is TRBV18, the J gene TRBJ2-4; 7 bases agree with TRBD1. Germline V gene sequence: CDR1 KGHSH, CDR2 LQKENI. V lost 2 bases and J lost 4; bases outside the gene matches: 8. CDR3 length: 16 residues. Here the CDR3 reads CASSPLSGTEKNIQYF. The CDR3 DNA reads TGTGCCAGCTCACCATTATCCGGGACAGAAAAAAACATTCAGTACTTC.

The CDR3: CASSLDGRGGYNEQFF. The CDR3 nucleotides read TGTGCCAGCAGCTTAGATGGCAGGGGTGGCTACAATGAGCAGTTCTTC. The chain carries TRBV7-9 and TRBJ2-1; possibly TRBD1 for D (6 bases). V was pared by 1 base and J by 3 bases, with 13 bases between. CDR1 SEHNR and CDR2 FQNEAQ come from the germline V gene (reference sequence). The CDR3 contains 16 residues.

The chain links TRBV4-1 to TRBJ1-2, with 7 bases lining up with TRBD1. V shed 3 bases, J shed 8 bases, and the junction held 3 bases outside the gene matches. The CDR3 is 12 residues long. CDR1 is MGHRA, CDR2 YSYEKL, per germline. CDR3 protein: CASSQTGRGYTF. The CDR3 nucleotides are TGCGCCAGCAGCCAGACAGGGAGGGGCTACACCTTC.

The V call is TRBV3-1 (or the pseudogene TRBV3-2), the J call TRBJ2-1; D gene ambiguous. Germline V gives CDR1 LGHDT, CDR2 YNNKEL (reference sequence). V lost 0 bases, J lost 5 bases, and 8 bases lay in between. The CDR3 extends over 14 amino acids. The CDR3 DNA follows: TGTGCCAGCAGCCAAGATCGGGTAAACAATGAGCAGTTCTTC. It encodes CASSQDRVNNEQFF.